This T cell receptor beta chain was obtained from a study of cytomegalovirus exposure and HLA in healthy donors. The study, taken as a whole, reports: In a later analysis, V- and J-gene trimming of beta chains associated with a DCLRE1C missense variant, replicated independently.

Worth noting for this clone: Its antigen is not known.

The CDR3 consists of 16 residues. V lost 3 bases, J lost 0 bases, and 7 bases stayed unmatched. CDR1 and CDR2 from the germline V gene are LGHNA and YSLEER. The PCR had 60 Vbeta and 13 Jbeta primers. Libraries were prepared by immunoSEQ multiplex PCR; TCRdb keeps only in-frame clonotypes and omits some of them. The sample includes about 120,000 clones, less than 80% seen only once; the top ten take about 2.2%. This clonotype was obtained from a woman younger than 45 in good health and CMV-seronegative. Sequenced material: PBMCs. V is TRBV4-3 and J is TRBJ1-1; 7 nucleotides match TRBD1. CDR3 residues: CASSHADRTMNTEAFF. CDR3 DNA sequence: TGCGCCAGCAGCCATGCGGACAGGACTATGAACACTGAAGCTTTCTTT.